This paragraph covers one T cell receptor beta chain sequence. This sample stems from a study of blood T cell repertoires in COVID-19. Patients of the Seattle cohort, enrolled during active infection, were followed longitudinally. In the original processing: Nucleated cell counts were estimated from reference gene primer amplification. Using immunoSEQ multiplex PCR, the repertoire was profiled, and TCRdb retains in-frame clones only, with some absent. V, J and clone size were drawn from that table, and D and trimming were deduced from the DNA. The table shows 200,000 to 250,000 clones, with 85% occurring only once. The V gene lost 0 bases and the J gene lost 5 bases, with 13 bases spanning the gap. The length of the CDR3 is 15 residues. From germline, CDR1 is LGHNA and CDR2 YSLEER.

This receptor was identified in a woman in her seventies with COVID-19, enrolled during active disease. Sequencing was carried out using peripheral blood. V is TRBV4-3 and J is TRBJ1-1; D call uncertain. DNA of the CDR3: TGCGCCAGCAGCCAAGATCGGGGTTATCGGACTGAAGCTTTCTTT. It yields the protein CASSQDRGYRTEAFF.